A single sample gave rise to the 23 T cell receptor beta chains below, sequenced in a study of cytomegalovirus exposure and HLA in healthy donors. The assay was immunoSEQ multiplex PCR, and TCRdb's table has in-frame clones only and misses some. The sample includes 120,000 or so clones, about 87% seen only once; the top ten take approximately 2.1%. The material sequenced was PBMCs. These receptor sequences come from a woman aged 18 to 35 in good health and CMV-seronegative.

The V and J genes are TRBV14 and TRBJ2-7, with a tentative D call TRBD2 (5 bases). Germline V gene data show CDR1 as SGHDN and CDR2 as FVKESK. This CDR3 has 15 residues. Trimming removed 0 bases from V and 2 bases from J, with 11 bases in between. CDR3 in amino acids: CASSQERAAAYEQYF. The DNA of the CDR3 is TGTGCCAGCAGCCAAGAGAGGGCAGCGGCCTACGAGCAGTACTTC.

The rearrangement uses TRBV30 and TRBJ1-1; D might be TRBD1 (6 bases). Germline CDR1 and CDR2: GTSNPN and SVGIG (reference sequence). V was shortened by 7 bases and J by 0 bases, with 18 bases between the two germline ends. The CDR3 spans 15 residues. The chain's CDR3 is CAFTGGRKMNTEAFF. CDR3 bases: TGTGCCTTTACGGGGGGCCGAAAAATGAACACTGAAGCTTTCTTT.

The CDR3 loop reads CASSTLGGGARAFF. DNA for the CDR3: TGTGCCAGCAGTACCCTCGGGGGGGGAGCTCGGGCTTTCTTT. The J gene is TRBJ1-1, the V gene TRBV27; D is possibly TRBD1 (5 bases). CDR3 size: 14 residues. The V gene's germline CDR1 is MNHEY and CDR2 SMNVEV (reference sequence). The ends were cut back, 5 bases at V and 11 bases at J, with 21 bases in the middle.

The chain combines TRBV14 with TRBJ1-3, with no clear D. The germline V gene has CDR1 SGHDN and CDR2 FVKESK. The CDR3 extends over 16 amino acids. Trimming removed 1 base from V and 0 bases from J, with 10 bases in between. The CDR3 DNA reads TGTGCCAGCAGCCAAGCCGGAGTCTACTCTGGAAACACCATATATTTT. Protein sequence: CASSQAGVYSGNTIYF. Supplemented by reference TRBV14 and TRBJ1-3, the full variable domain reads EAGVTQFPSHSVIEKGQTVTLRCDPISGHDNLYWYRRVMGKEIKFLLHFVKESKQDESGMPNNRFLAERTGGTYSTLKVQPAELEDSGVYFCASSQAGVYSGNTIYFGEGSWLTVV.

V and J are TRBV5-1 and TRBJ2-2; D uncertain. The V gene lost 0 bases and the J gene lost 2 bases, with 8 bases spanning the gap. Germline V gives CDR1 SGHRS, CDR2 YFSETQ. This CDR3 is 15 amino acids long. Here the CDR3 reads CASSLAGPNTGELFF. CDR3 DNA: TGCGCCAGCAGCTTGGCTGGGCCCAACACCGGGGAGCTGTTTTTT.

This chain joins TRBV5-1 and TRBJ2-3, with TRBD2 identical over 7 bases. Germline V gives CDR1 SGHRS, CDR2 YFSETQ. Trimming at V came to 0 bases and at J to 2 bases, leaving 12 bases not matched to a gene. The CDR3 length is 18 residues. Written as DNA, the CDR3 is TGCGCCAGCAGCTTGGCCAAGTTCCTCGGGGGGAACACAGATACGCAGTATTTT. Protein: CASSLAKFLGGNTDTQYF.

The rearrangement joins TRBV25-1 to TRBJ2-2; the D gene is possibly TRBD2 (5 bases). The germline V gene encodes CDR1 MGHDK and CDR2 SYGVNS. The CDR3 has 15 amino acids. The V gene lost 2 bases and the J gene lost 0 bases, with 7 bases spanning the gap. The CDR3 DNA is TGTGCCAGCAGTGAAAGCGGTTCGAACACCGGGGAGCTGTTTTTT. Protein product: CASSESGSNTGELFF.

CDR3 sequence: CASSTGTEGNTEAFF. CDR3 sequence (DNA): TGTGCCAGCAGCACGGGGACAGAGGGGAACACTGAAGCTTTCTTT. This chain joins TRBV9 and TRBJ1-1, with 7 positions matching TRBD1. In germline, CDR1 is SGDLS, CDR2 YYNGEE. The V gene end was trimmed by 4 bases and the J gene end by 1 base; junction bases not matched to a gene: 7. The CDR3 runs to 15 residues.

The chain joins TRBV4-1 to TRBJ1-1, with 9 bases lining up with TRBD1. The V gene end was trimmed by 0 bases and the J gene end by 8 bases; junction bases not matched to a gene: 7. There are 15 residues in the CDR3. CDR1 is MGHRA, CDR2 YSYEKL, per germline. CDR3 sequence (DNA): TGCGCCAGCAGCCAAGACCCCGGGACAGGGAGGGAAGCTTTCTTT. Translating it yields CASSQDPGTGREAFF.

This chain joins TRBV14 and TRBJ2-7, with D possibly TRBD2 on 6 matching bases. CDR1 and CDR2 from the germline V gene are SGHDN and FVKESK. V was shortened by 1 base and J by 3 bases, with 10 bases between the two germline ends. This CDR3 comprises 14 residues. The CDR3 region has the DNA TGTGCCAGCAGCCAAGGTATTAGCGGCTACGAGCAGTACTTC. It specifies CASSQGISGYEQYF.

The rearrangement joins TRBV6-5 to TRBJ1-2; 7 bases are shared with TRBD1. Per germline, CDR1 MNHEY and CDR2 SVGAGI. This CDR3 has 11 amino acids. The V segment lost 7 bases and the J segment 8 bases; nucleotides outside the gene matches: 4. CDR3: CASTDRAGYTF. Here the CDR3 DNA reads TGTGCCAGCACTGACAGGGCGGGCTACACCTTC.

This chain joins TRBV7-7 and TRBJ2-5, with 9 bases that match TRBD2. The CDR3 has 15 amino acids. CDR1 is SSHAT and CDR2 is FNYEAQ in the germline V gene (reference sequence). CDR3 protein: CASAFQLAGKETQYF. CDR3 DNA: TGTGCTAGCGCCTTTCAGCTAGCGGGAAAGGAGACCCAGTACTTC.

The V and J genes are TRBV5-1 and TRBJ2-3; 8 bases are a match to TRBD2. Per the germline V gene, CDR1 is SGHRS and CDR2 is YFSETQ. Losses at the gene ends were 4 bases for V and 2 bases for J; bases not matched to a gene: 6. This CDR3 is 15 amino acids long. As DNA, the CDR3 is TGCGCCAGCAGCCTCCAGCGGGGGAACACAGATACGCAGTATTTT. Its protein product is CASSLQRGNTDTQYF.

This chain links TRBV27 with TRBJ1-4, with no clear D. Germline CDR1 and CDR2: MNHEY and SMNVEV (reference sequence). There are 15 residues in the CDR3. Between the trimmed V and J ends, which lost 6 bases and 1 base, there was a span of 12 bases. The CDR3 nucleotides are TGTGCCAGCAGGAAATTAGGAGAAACTAATGAAAAACTGTTTTTT. Its protein product is CASRKLGETNEKLFF.

The chain employs TRBV6-1 and TRBJ2-7; possible D gene TRBD1, 6 bases. The CDR3 contains 13 residues. Between the trimmed V and J ends, which lost 4 bases and 6 bases, there was a span of 13 bases. The germline gives CDR1 MNHNS, CDR2 SASEGT. The CDR3 loop reads CASSAQGRGEQYF. The CDR3 region has the DNA TGTGCCAGCAGTGCACAGGGTAGAGGCGAGCAGTACTTC.

This chain links TRBV27 with TRBJ2-2; unclear D gene. CDR3 length: 13 residues. Trimming took off 7 bases at V and 4 bases at J, with 10 bases between the two ends. CDR1 and CDR2 (germline): MNHEY, SMNVEV (reference sequence). CDR3 DNA sequence: TGTGCCAGCAAACGAGGTGGCACCGGGGAGCTGTTTTTT. Translated, it gives CASKRGGTGELFF.

The chain links TRBV7-8 to TRBJ2-7; TRBD1 matches at 8 bases. The CDR3 extends over 13 amino acids. The ends lost 5 bases at V and 6 bases at J; junction bases unmatched: 6. From germline, CDR1 is SGHVS and CDR2 FQNEAQ. In DNA, the CDR3 is TGTGCCAGCAGCCACCTCAGGGGGCTCGAGCAGTACTTC. Amino acids: CASSHLRGLEQYF.

The chain employs TRBV25-1 and TRBJ2-6, with 7 bases that match TRBD1. This CDR3 has 17 amino acids. In germline, CDR1 is MGHDK, CDR2 SYGVNS. The J segment lost 0 bases and the V segment lost 4 bases, leaving 6 bases of the junction unmatched. The CDR3 spells CASSANRGTSGANVLTF. CDR3 coding DNA: TGTGCCAGCAGTGCCAACAGGGGAACCTCTGGGGCCAACGTCCTGACTTTC.

The chain combines TRBV30 with TRBJ1-2; 7 bases map to TRBD1. This CDR3 is built from 13 residues. CDR1 and CDR2 (germline): GTSNPN, SVGIG (reference sequence). V was pared by 3 bases and J by 2 bases, with 3 bases of the junction left unmatched. The CDR3 spells CAWRETGNYGYTF. CDR3 nucleotides: TGTGCCTGGAGAGAGACAGGGAACTATGGCTACACCTTC. Based on the CDR3 plus reference TRBV30 and TRBJ1-2, the full variable domain is SQTIHQWPATLVQPVGSPLSLECTVEGTSNPNLYWYRQAAGRGLQLLFYSVGIGQISSEVPQNLSASRPQDRQFILSSKKLLLSDSGFYLCAWRETGNYGYTFGSGTRLTVV.

In DNA, the CDR3 is TGTGCCAGCACTCAAACGGGGGGCTATGGCTACACCTTC. This codes for CASTQTGGYGYTF. The rearrangement joins TRBV6-1 to TRBJ1-2; weak D call: TRBD1 (5 bases). The CDR3 totals 13 residues. Germline CDR1 reads MNHNS; CDR2 reads SASEGT. The V gene lost 7 bases and the J gene lost 4 bases, with 13 bases spanning the gap.

This chain links TRBV6-1 with TRBJ2-7; 8 bases are shared with TRBD1. The CDR3 is 15 amino acids. Germline CDR1 MNHNS, CDR2 SASEGT. Trimming cost V 3 bases and J 1 base; bases outside gene matches: 5. CDR3 sequence: CASSDRDRRSYEQYF. As DNA, the CDR3 is TGTGCCAGCAGTGACCGGGACAGGCGATCCTACGAGCAGTACTTC.

The genes are TRBV28 and TRBJ1-4; D remains ambiguous. The germline V gene has CDR1 MDHEN and CDR2 SYDVKM. This CDR3 contains 15 residues. Trimming left V 3 bases short and J 4 bases short, with 12 bases between. CDR3 in DNA: TGTGCCAGCAGTTTGTACGCGGCCGGTAATGAAAAACTGTTTTTT. Amino acid sequence: CASSLYAAGNEKLFF.

The chain recombines TRBV5-3 with TRBJ2-7; D unresolved. TRBV5-3 is filed as an ORF, its function uncertain. The CDR3 extends over 12 amino acids. V shed 0 bases and J shed 2 bases, with 3 bases lying between them. The CDR3 coding sequence is TGTGCCAGAAGCTTGGCTGCCTACGAGCAGTACTTC. It translates to CARSLAAYEQYF.